Following are 19 T cell receptor beta chains from one sample sequenced in a study of radiotherapy plus CTLA-4 blockade in lung cancer. Profiled with immunoSEQ multiplex PCR; TCRdb holds only in-frame clones, not every one. The table records 60,000 to 85,000 clones, around 87% of them present only once. The specimen comprised peripheral blood, sampled from a patient treated with radiotherapy plus ipilimumab. The receptors here all came from a human donor with non-small cell lung cancer who had stable disease on radiotherapy plus ipilimumab.

By sample share, this clone is medium-sized (0.01 to 0.1%). V is TRBV27 and J is TRBJ1-2, with 7 nucleotides matching TRBD1. Looked up from germline, CDR1 is MNHEY and CDR2 is SMNVEV (reference sequence). After removal of 5 bases from V and 8 bases from J, the junction contained 5 bases not matched to a gene. The CDR3 covers 12 residues. The CDR3 is CASSPQGGGYTF. The CDR3 DNA reads TGTGCCAGCAGTCCGCAGGGGGGAGGCTACACCTTC.

The rearrangement links TRBV7-2 to TRBJ2-3; D remains ambiguous. The length of the CDR3 is 14 residues. Germline loops: CDR1 SGHTA, CDR2 FQGNSA. Trimming shortened V by 0 bases and J by 2 bases, and 6 bases separated the two germline ends. The CDR3 reads CASSLAANTDTQYF. CDR3 sequence (DNA): TGTGCCAGCAGCTTAGCCGCGAACACAGATACGCAGTATTTT.

This clone was counted a single time. This chain uses TRBV9 with TRBJ2-3; 8 nucleotides align to TRBD2. With V trimmed by 4 bases and J by 1 base, 5 bases remained unmatched. CDR1 and CDR2 (germline): SGDLS, YYNGEE. The CDR3 is made up of 15 amino acids. The DNA for the CDR3 is TGTGCCAGCAGCACCCGGGAGGGGCGCACAGATACGCAGTATTTT. It is translated as CASSTREGRTDTQYF. The whole variable domain, remainder taken from reference TRBV9 and TRBJ2-3, is DSGVTQTPKHLITATGQRVTLRCSPRSGDLSVYWYQQSLDQGLQFLIQYYNGEERAKGNILERFSAQQFPDLHSELNLSSLELGDSALYFCASSTREGRTDTQYFGPGTRLTVL.

The chain uses TRBV5-1 and TRBJ2-5, with TRBD1 as a possible D gene (6 bases). The CDR3 consists of 13 residues. Trimming left V 0 bases short and J 5 bases short, with 8 bases between. Germline V CDR1 and CDR2: SGHRS, YFSETQ. In DNA, the CDR3 is TGCGCCAGCAGCTTGGAGGGGGTGGAGACCCAGTACTTC. Translation: CASSLEGVETQYF.

The J gene is TRBJ1-5, the V gene TRBV7-6; 10 nucleotides agree with TRBD1. Germline values: CDR1 SGHVS, CDR2 FNYEAQ. V lost 3 bases to trimming and J lost 4 bases; unmatched junction nucleotides: 3. CDR3 length equals 15 residues. CDR3 sequence (DNA): TGTGCCAGCAGCTTGGGGACAGGGGCAAATCAGCCCCAGCATTTT. Amino acids: CASSLGTGANQPQHF.

This chain links TRBV27 with TRBJ2-1; D is perhaps TRBD2 (6 bases). Germline V gene sequence: CDR1 MNHEY, CDR2 SMNVEV (reference sequence). V dropped 3 bases and J dropped 7 bases, with 7 bases sitting between them. This CDR3 is 12 amino acids long. This CDR3 is CASSFSGNEQFF. The CDR3 DNA follows: TGTGCCAGCAGTTTTAGCGGAAATGAGCAGTTCTTC.

The chain combines TRBV5-4 with TRBJ1-3; no reliable D call. The CDR3 spans 13 residues. Germline V CDR1 and CDR2: SGHNT, YYREEE (reference sequence). V lost 0 bases to trimming and J lost 9 bases, with 10 bases between them. The CDR3 DNA sequence: TGTGCCAGCAGCTTGGACAGCCGGGGCACCATATATTTT. Translation: CASSLDSRGTIYF.

V gene TRBV29-1 combines with J gene TRBJ2-2, with TRBD2 as a possible D gene (6 bases). With 4 bases removed from V and 7 bases from J, the gap between germline ends came to 13 bases. Per the germline V gene, CDR1 is SQVTM and CDR2 is ANQGSEA. The CDR3 spans 13 residues. The CDR3 spells CSVGGRIVGELFF. CDR3 bases: TGCAGCGTTGGGGGGAGGATTGTCGGGGAGCTGTTTTTT.

The chain is built from TRBV4-2 and TRBJ1-6; D is possibly TRBD1 (5 bases). This CDR3 spans 17 amino acids. The germline V and J ends were trimmed by 0 bases and 7 bases, with 16 bases remaining between them. Looked up from germline, CDR1 is LGHNA and CDR2 is YNFKEQ. The CDR3 nucleotides are TGTGCCAGCAGCCAAGATTACCCAGGGCTAAGAAATTCACCCCTCCACTTT. This translates into CASSQDYPGLRNSPLHF.

In this sample, this clone turned up once. V gene TRBV2 combines with J gene TRBJ2-3; D is ambiguous. V lost 5 bases to trimming and J lost 0 bases, with 12 bases between them. The CDR3 has 15 residues. Per germline, CDR1 SNHLY and CDR2 FYNNEI. The CDR3 DNA reads TGTGCCAGCAGTTCCAACCCCGGTAGCACAGATACGCAGTATTTT. This sequence encodes CASSSNPGSTDTQYF.

The J gene is TRBJ1-1, the V gene TRBV5-4, with 10 bases that match TRBD1. After removal of 1 base from V and 4 bases from J, the junction contained 7 bases not matched to a gene. There are 16 residues in the CDR3. Germline V CDR1 and CDR2: SGHNT, YYREEE (reference sequence). The CDR3 sequence is CASSLPGQGRGTEAFF. For the CDR3, the DNA is TGTGCCAGCAGCTTGCCGGGACAGGGGCGTGGCACTGAAGCTTTCTTT. Full variable domain (missing parts from reference TRBV5-4 and TRBJ1-1): ETGVTQSPTHLIKTRGQQVTLRCSSQSGHNTVSWYQQALGQGPQFIFQYYREEENGRGNFPPRFSGLQFPNYSSELNVNALELDDSALYLCASSLPGQGRGTEAFFGQGTRLTVV.

The CDR3 sequence is CASSLVGRSYNSPLHF. The CDR3 DNA sequence: TGTGCCAGCAGCTTAGTGGGGAGATCCTATAATTCACCCCTCCACTTT. The chain has TRBV11-2 and TRBJ1-6; unclear D gene. CDR3 length: 16 residues. Per the germline V gene, CDR1 is SGHAT and CDR2 is FQNNGV. The V end was cut by 1 base, the J end by 1 base, with 8 bases between.

CDR3 bases: TGTGCCAGTAGTGGCCAATCATCAGGTTCTGCCGGGGCCAACGTCCTGACTTTC. This encodes CASSGQSSGSAGANVLTF. The J gene is TRBJ2-6, the V gene TRBV19; D is uncertain. This CDR3 spans 18 amino acids. Germline V gives CDR1 LNHDA, CDR2 SQIVND (reference sequence). V lost 5 bases, J lost 4 bases, and 21 bases lay in between.

CDR3 protein: CASSQDSDSSGNTIYF. Here the CDR3 DNA reads TGTGCCAGCAGCCAGGACAGCGATAGCTCTGGAAACACCATATATTTT. This sequence joins TRBV4-2 and TRBJ1-3; D possibly corresponds to TRBD1 (6 bases). CDR1 is LGHNA and CDR2 is YNFKEQ in the germline V gene. V was trimmed by 3 bases and J by 0 bases, leaving 12 bases between them. This CDR3 has 16 amino acids.

Only one count was recorded for this clone. The gene calls are TRBV7-9 and TRBJ1-1; D is ambiguous. The ends were cut back, 5 bases at V and 6 bases at J, with 10 bases in the middle. This CDR3 has 12 amino acids. Germline V CDR1 and CDR2: SEHNR, FQNEAQ (reference sequence). CDR3 sequence: CASSPRWSEAFF. In DNA, the CDR3 is TGTGCCAGCAGCCCACGGTGGTCTGAAGCTTTCTTT.

This chain uses TRBV5-3 with TRBJ2-7; 7 nucleotides match TRBD1. TRBV5-3 is an open reading frame, and its role is uncertain. The V gene end was trimmed by 2 bases and the J gene end by 4 bases; junction bases not matched to a gene: 6. This CDR3 has 14 amino acids. CDR3 protein: CARSLGGRGYEQYF. DNA for the CDR3: TGTGCCAGAAGCTTAGGAGGCAGGGGGTACGAGCAGTACTTC.

This clone was recorded only once. This rearrangement joins TRBV5-1 to TRBJ2-5; weak D call: TRBD2 (5 bases). This CDR3 region has 16 residues. Trimming stripped 4 bases from V and 4 bases from J, with 20 bases between. The germline V gene encodes CDR1 SGHRS and CDR2 YFSETQ. The CDR3 sequence: CASSLDPGLGRETQYF. CDR3 DNA sequence: TGCGCCAGCAGCCTAGACCCGGGTCTAGGGAGAGAGACCCAGTACTTC.

The chain combines TRBV4-1 with TRBJ2-3, with 10 bases lining up with TRBD2. Germline V gene sequence: CDR1 MGHRA, CDR2 YSYEKL. The CDR3 consists of 18 residues. Trimming cost V 0 bases and J 2 bases; bases outside gene matches: 8. In DNA form, the CDR3 reads TGCGCCAGCAGCCAAGATGTCGCTAGCGGGGGACTCACAGATACGCAGTATTTT. Translation gives CASSQDVASGGLTDTQYF.

The chain carries TRBV9 and TRBJ1-1; a possible D gene is TRBD1 (6 bases). This CDR3 contains 13 residues. V gave up 6 bases and J gave up 6 bases, with 15 bases separating them. The germline V gene has CDR1 SGDLS and CDR2 YYNGEE. The CDR3 is CASTNQQGSEAFF. The CDR3, as DNA: TGTGCCAGCACCAATCAACAGGGATCTGAAGCTTTCTTT. Full variable domain (remainder filled in from reference TRBV9 and TRBJ1-1): DSGVTQTPKHLITATGQRVTLRCSPRSGDLSVYWYQQSLDQGLQFLIQYYNGEERAKGNILERFSAQQFPDLHSELNLSSLELGDSALYFCASTNQQGSEAFFGQGTRLTVV.